One sample yielded the 21 T cell receptor beta chains listed below, sequenced in a study of T-cell memory formation after mild COVID-19 (dated by TCRdb to the early 2020s). Preparation of the library involved 5' RACE. Sequenced using an Illumina NovaSeq 6000. TCRdb reran the public reads through fastp at Q25 and MiXCR, keeping productive beta chains. When rows share a CDR3 protein, they turn into one entry using the most common DNA and genes. Across this sample there are 100,000 to 130,000 distinct CDR3 sequences, with 13% to 15% seen only once. The ten largest account for 30% to 45% of the sample. Sequencing was done on a sample of PBMCs or a T cell subset sorted from them (not recorded which). These receptors originate from a man between 18 and 35 years old who had mild COVID-19 (a few samples of this study predate the infection). The sample titles of this study are shuffled in the database, so cell type and time point are left out; the donor was told from shared clones.

V gene TRBV7-9 combines with J gene TRBJ2-1; D call uncertain. The CDR3 has 15 residues. Germline-derived CDR1 and CDR2 are SEHNR and FQNEAQ (reference sequence). V dropped 5 bases and J dropped 9 bases, with 20 bases sitting between them. CDR3 nucleotides: TGTGCCAGCAGCCCGAGCTTCCGGGCCCCGGGTGAGCAGTTCTTC. It yields the protein CASSPSFRAPGEQFF.

The table lists this clonotype with a few counts. This chain uses TRBV4-3 with TRBJ1-1; D is unresolved. CDR1 LGHNA and CDR2 YSLEER come from the germline V gene. The CDR3 extends over 15 amino acids. Deletions cut 0 bases from V and 1 base from J, with 9 bases between. For the CDR3, the DNA is TGCGCCAGCAGCCAAGATCTGTTGGGGAACACTGAAGCTTTCTTT. Protein product: CASSQDLLGNTEAFF.

The sample holds a few counts of this clonotype. The chain carries TRBV12-3 or TRBV12-4 and TRBJ2-5; 10 bases agree with TRBD1. This CDR3 is built from 17 residues. Losses at the gene ends were 3 bases for V and 5 bases for J; bases not matched to a gene: 12. The CDR3: CASSFFFPGQGTETQYF. The CDR3 nucleotides are TGTGCCAGCAGTTTCTTTTTTCCGGGACAGGGGACGGAGACCCAGTACTTC.

This rearrangement joins TRBV4-1 to TRBJ2-7; perhaps D is TRBD1 or TRBD2 (5 bases each). Trimming removed 2 bases at V and 6 bases at J, with 11 bases between. This CDR3 contains 13 residues. CDR1 and CDR2 from the germline V gene are MGHRA and YSYEKL. CDR3 in DNA: TGCGCCAGCAGCCAATGGAATGGGGGCGAGCAGTACTTC. It yields the protein CASSQWNGGEQYF.

This clonotype was counted ten times or more. The chain recombines TRBV27 with TRBJ2-7, with D perhaps matching TRBD1 (5 bases). The V gene's germline CDR1 is MNHEY and CDR2 SMNVEV (reference sequence). The V gene lost 4 bases and the J gene lost 2 bases, with 12 bases spanning the gap. The CDR3 length is 14 residues. In DNA, the CDR3 is TGTGCCAGCAGTTGGGCAGGGCCCACCTACGAGCAGTACTTC. Its protein is CASSWAGPTYEQYF.

This clonotype was picked up a small number of times. This chain links TRBV7-6 with TRBJ2-1, with D possibly TRBD1 on 5 matching bases. This CDR3 spans 12 amino acids. V was pared by 3 bases and J by 6 bases, with 6 bases between. In germline, CDR1 is SGHVS, CDR2 FNYEAQ. CDR3 coding DNA: TGTGCCAGCAGCTTCCAGGGCAATGAGCAGTTCTTC. Translation: CASSFQGNEQFF. The variable domain in full, completed from reference TRBV7-6 and TRBJ2-1, reads GAGVSQSPRYKVTKRGQDVALRCDPISGHVSLYWYRQALGQGPEFLTYFNYEAQQDKSGLPNDRFSAERPEGSISTLTIQRTEQRDSAMYRCASSFQGNEQFFGPGTRLTVL.

This clonotype was seen a handful of times. V and J are TRBV5-1 and TRBJ2-1; possible D gene TRBD2, 7 bases. This CDR3 has 12 residues. Trimming stripped 4 bases from V and 9 bases from J, with 11 bases between. Germline V lookup: CDR1 SGHRS, CDR2 YFSETQ. The CDR3, as DNA: TGCGCCAGCAGCCCCGGGGGGCGTGAGCAGTTCTTC. Its protein product is CASSPGGREQFF.

V and J are TRBV2 and TRBJ2-5; 9 nucleotides align to TRBD2. Germline V gene lookup returns CDR1 SNHLY and CDR2 FYNNEI. J was trimmed by 1 base and V by 3 bases; bases with no gene match: 6. The CDR3 sequence is 16 residues long. The CDR3 DNA follows: TGTGCCAGCAGTGAGCTAGCGGGGCTCCTCCAAGAGACCCAGTACTTC. Protein sequence: CASSELAGLLQETQYF. Based on the CDR3 plus reference TRBV2 and TRBJ2-5, the full variable domain is EPEVTQTPSHQVTQMGQEVILRCVPISNHLYFYWYRQILGQKVEFLVSFYNNEISEKSEIFDDQFSVERPDGSNFTLKIRSTKLEDSAMYFCASSELAGLLQETQYFGPGTRLLVL.

In its sample, this clonotype was seen a few times. V is TRBV20-1 and J is TRBJ2-7, with TRBD2 matching over 9 bases. With V trimmed by 2 bases and J by 2 bases, 1 base remained unmatched. This CDR3 has 13 amino acids. The germline V gene encodes CDR1 DFQATT and CDR2 SNEGSKA (reference sequence). CDR3 sequence (DNA): TGCAGTGCTAGACCTAGCGGGACCTACGAGCAGTACGTC. Translating it yields CSARPSGTYEQYV.

This clonotype showed up many times. This chain connects TRBV6-1 to TRBJ2-5; D not certain. CDR1 and CDR2 from the germline V gene are MNHNS and SASEGT. Trimming removed 2 bases from V and 5 bases from J, with 15 bases in between. CDR3 length equals 15 residues. This CDR3 is CASSELSLSVETQYF. The CDR3 DNA sequence: TGTGCCAGCAGTGAACTCAGCTTGTCCGTGGAGACCCAGTACTTC.

This clonotype was found many times. The V call is TRBV7-9, the J call TRBJ2-2, with D perhaps being TRBD1 or TRBD2 (5 bases each). The CDR3 has 17 residues. CDR1 is SEHNR, CDR2 FQNEAQ, per germline (reference sequence). The ends were cut back, 5 bases at V and 4 bases at J, with 20 bases in the middle. The CDR3 here is CASSPNAFEGSTGELFF. For the CDR3, the DNA is TGTGCCAGCAGCCCAAATGCCTTTGAGGGGAGCACCGGGGAGCTGTTTTTT.

This clonotype was found a few times. The CDR3 coding sequence is TGTGCCAGCAGCCCCTTTTCGTTGATGGCAAACAGCAATCAGCCCCAGCATTTT. It is translated as CASSPFSLMANSNQPQHF. The rearrangement joins TRBV6-6 to TRBJ1-5; D is uncertain. Germline V gives CDR1 MNHNY, CDR2 SVGAGI (reference sequence). The CDR3 loop spans 18 amino acids. Trimming left V 6 bases short and J 1 base short, with 22 bases between.

This clonotype has only a few counts. This chain uses TRBV4-3 with TRBJ1-6; no reliable D call. Trimming took off 1 base at V and 7 bases at J, with 11 bases between the two ends. The CDR3 totals 15 residues. Germline V lookup: CDR1 LGHNA, CDR2 YSLEER. The CDR3 bases are TGCGCCAGCAGCCAAGGAAGGACGAGGAATTCACCCCTCCACTTT. It is translated as CASSQGRTRNSPLHF.

A few counts support this clonotype. The J gene is TRBJ2-3, the V gene TRBV25-1; 9 positions match TRBD1. CDR3 length: 15 amino acids. Losses at the gene ends were 7 bases for V and 5 bases for J; bases not matched to a gene: 10. CDR1 and CDR2 (germline): MGHDK, SYGVNS. CDR3 loop: CASTEQDRGIDTQYF. CDR3 nucleotide sequence: TGTGCCAGCACCGAACAGGACAGGGGCATAGATACGCAGTATTTT.

Only one count was recorded for this clonotype. This sequence joins TRBV7-8 and TRBJ2-2, with 14 bases lining up with TRBD2. This CDR3 comprises 19 residues. V was clipped by 2 bases and J by 0 bases; unmatched bases: 5. Germline V gene sequence: CDR1 SGHVS, CDR2 FQNEAQ. The CDR3 DNA follows: TGTGCCAGCAGCTTAACCGGGACTAGCGGGGGATCGAACACCGGGGAGCTGTTTTTT. This translates into CASSLTGTSGGSNTGELFF.

This clonotype was recorded at least ten times. Written as DNA, the CDR3 is TGTGCCAGCACTGGGACTAGCGGGGAGGATGAGACCCAGTACTTC. This encodes CASTGTSGEDETQYF. The chain combines TRBV6-5 with TRBJ2-5, with TRBD2 matching over 13 bases. Germline assignment: CDR1 MNHEY and CDR2 SVGAGI. With V trimmed by 7 bases and J by 5 bases, 7 bases remained unmatched. CDR3 length: 15 residues.

V usage is TRBV4-3 and J usage is TRBJ2-2; D is uncertain. This CDR3 is 17 amino acids long. Deletions cut 0 bases from V and 0 bases from J, with 11 bases between. Germline CDR1 is LGHNA and CDR2 is YSLEER. The CDR3 is CASSQDPGPTNTGELFF. The DNA for the CDR3 is TGCGCCAGCAGCCAAGATCCCGGGCCGACGAACACCGGGGAGCTGTTTTTT.

V and J are TRBV9 and TRBJ1-1; TRBD1 might be the D (6 bases). V lost 4 bases and J 4 bases, leaving 17 bases between the germline ends. This CDR3 region has 15 residues. CDR1 and CDR2 from the germline V gene are SGDLS and YYNGEE. The CDR3, as DNA: TGTGCCAGCAGCCCGATCAGGGGCAGGGGCACTGAAGCTTTCTTT. It yields the protein CASSPIRGRGTEAFF.

In its sample, this clonotype was seen a few times. The V and J genes are TRBV4-1 and TRBJ2-7, with TRBD2 identical over 9 bases. Germline assignment: CDR1 MGHRA and CDR2 YSYEKL. The CDR3 contains 18 residues. V lost 0 bases and J lost 2; bases outside the gene matches: 11. The CDR3 protein is CASSQEVTASGIAYEQYF. In nucleotides, the CDR3 is TGCGCCAGCAGCCAAGAGGTCACCGCTAGCGGGATAGCCTACGAGCAGTACTTC.

This clonotype was seen a handful of times. The chain recombines TRBV28 with TRBJ2-5; D is unresolved. The CDR3 length is 17 residues. Trimming stripped 2 bases from V and 5 bases from J, with 21 bases between. Germline V CDR1 and CDR2: MDHEN, SYDVKM. CDR3 sequence reads: CASSLMGIEAVRETQYF. CDR3 bases: TGTGCCAGCAGTTTAATGGGCATAGAGGCAGTCCGGGAGACCCAGTACTTC.

The sample holds a few counts of this clonotype. J is TRBJ1-2 and V is TRBV9; TRBD1 matches 7 bases. J was trimmed by 0 bases and V by 7 bases; bases with no gene match: 6. This CDR3 has 14 residues. Looked up from germline, CDR1 is SGDLS and CDR2 is YYNGEE. CDR3 loop: CASGQVSANYGYTF. DNA for the CDR3: TGTGCCAGCGGACAGGTCTCGGCTAACTATGGCTACACCTTC. Full variable domain (missing parts from reference TRBV9 and TRBJ1-2): DSGVTQTPKHLITATGQRVTLRCSPRSGDLSVYWYQQSLDQGLQFLIQYYNGEERAKGNILERFSAQQFPDLHSELNLSSLELGDSALYFCASGQVSANYGYTFGSGTRLTVV.